The rows below give T cell receptor beta chains drawn from one sample of a study of T cell repertoires in ileal Crohn's disease. Some clones are missing from TCRdb's copy, which holds only in-frame ones; the method was immunoSEQ multiplex PCR. The data show 9,500 to 10,000 clones, over 65% seen once. The sequenced sample was ileal tissue. These receptor sequences come from an adult with Crohn's disease. CDR3s include the opening cysteine and the closing phenylalanine or tryptophan. Each record gives: V gene, J gene, clone size, D gene, CDR3 DNA, CDR3 protein. The D gene is left open where the match is weak. Only part of the rows carry a size: once, few, many, or a class if the clone is expanded.

TRBV28	TRBJ2-2	few	-	TGTGCCAGCAGCGACACCGGGGAGCTGTTTTTT	CASSDTGELFF
TRBV2	TRBJ2-1	-	TRBD2	TGTGCCAGCAGTGGGATTAGCGGGGGATACAATGAGCAGTTCTTC	CASSGISGGYNEQFF
TRBV7-6	TRBJ2-5	-	-	TGTGCCAGCAGCTTAGTGGCAGGCCGAGAGACCCAGTACTTC	CASSLVAGRETQYF
TRBV5-6	TRBJ1-1	-	-	TGTGCCAGCAGCTTTCTCCCTACAAGGAGCACTGAAGCTTTCTTT	CASSFLPTRSTEAFF
TRBV18	TRBJ2-2	-	TRBD2	TGTGCCAGCTCACCACCGTCCAGCGGGGTCGGAGGGGAGCTGTTTTTT	CASSPPSSGVGGELFF
TRBV9	TRBJ1-1	-	TRBD1	TGTGCCAGCAGCGTAGCGGCCCGGGACAGGGGATCCACTGAAGCTTTCTTT	CASSVAARDRGSTEAFF
TRBV28	TRBJ2-2	-	-	TGTGCCAGCAGTTTAGGCAGGGGAGTGCGGGAGCTGTTTTTT	CASSLGRGVRELFF
TRBV29-1	TRBJ2-1	-	TRBD1	TGCAGCGCACGACAGGGTAGAGATGAGCAGTTCTTC	CSARQGRDEQFF
TRBV6-5	TRBJ1-4	-	TRBD1	TGTGCCAGCAGTGACAGGGGGTCGGAAAAACTGTTTTTT	CASSDRGSEKLFF
TRBV5-1	TRBJ2-5	-	TRBD2	TGCGCCAGCAGACGCGACGGGACTAGGGGGGGGACCCAGTACTTC	CASRRDGTRGGTQYF
TRBV5-1	TRBJ1-2	-	TRBD1	TGCGCCAGCAGCTTGTTCAGGACAGGGCTTGACTATGGCTACACCTTC	CASSLFRTGLDYGYTF
TRBV5-4	TRBJ2-2	once	-	TGTGCCAGCAGCTCGGAGGGACCCGACACCGGGGAGCTGTTTTTT	CASSSEGPDTGELFF
TRBV7-2	TRBJ1-5	medium-sized	-	TGTGCCAGCAGCTCTCACCAAAAGAGGCAGCCCCAGCATTTT	CASSSHQKRQPQHF
TRBV2	TRBJ1-5	-	TRBD1	TGTGCCAGCAGTGAGGACAGGGCCACCAATCAGCCCCAGCATTTT	CASSEDRATNQPQHF
TRBV6-1	TRBJ1-1	-	-	TGTGCCAGCAACGTCGAGGCTTTCAAAACTGAAGCTTTCTTT	CASNVEAFKTEAFF
TRBV6-1	TRBJ1-4	-	-	TGTGCCAGCAGTGATTATAGGACAGCGCTTAATGAAAAACTGTTTTTT	CASSDYRTALNEKLFF
TRBV11-2	TRBJ2-2	-	-	TGTGCCAGCAGCTTAAGGACGGACTTACCTCCCGGGGAGCTGTTTTTT	CASSLRTDLPPGELFF
TRBV27	TRBJ1-5	few	-	TGTGCCACAGGGGAGAACAATCAGCCCCAGCATTTT	CATGENNQPQHF
TRBV7-8	TRBJ2-7	few	-	TGTGCCAGCAGCTTAAGTCCCGGGGGAACCTACGAGCAGTACTTC	CASSLSPGGTYEQYF
TRBV6-1	TRBJ1-5	-	TRBD1	TGTGCCAGCAGAATAGACAGGGGAGTTACTCAGCCCCAGCATTTT	CASRIDRGVTQPQHF
TRBV6-6	TRBJ2-3	-	TRBD1	TGTGCCAGCATTTGGGACAGTAGCACAGATACGCAGTATTTT	CASIWDSSTDTQYF
TRBV7-2	TRBJ2-1	-	-	TGTGCCAGCAGCTTAGGGGGAGAGCCGGTGAAGCAGTTCTTC	CASSLGGEPVKQFF
TRBV7-2	TRBJ1-1	-	-	TGTGCCAGCAGCTCCGGACATAACACTGAAGCTTTCTTT	CASSSGHNTEAFF
TRBV5-1	TRBJ2-3	-	TRBD2	TGCGCCAGCAGCCCAGGACTAGCGGGAGGTCAGGATACGCAGTATTTT	CASSPGLAGGQDTQYF
TRBV9	TRBJ1-2	few	TRBD1	TGTGCCAGCAGCTTAGCCCTACAGGGGAGAACCTATGGCTACACCTTC	CASSLALQGRTYGYTF
TRBV5-1	TRBJ2-7	-	TRBD2	TGCGCCAGCAGCTTAGGGACTAGCGGGAGGCCTGAGGAGCAGTACTTC	CASSLGTSGRPEEQYF
TRBV6-1	TRBJ2-5	-	TRBD1	TGTGCCAGCAGTGAGGACAGGGGATACCAAGAGACCCAGTACTTC	CASSEDRGYQETQYF
TRBV9	TRBJ2-5	-	-	TGTGCCAGCAGCCTTCGGGGAGAACAAGAGACCCAGTACTTC	CASSLRGEQETQYF
TRBV30	TRBJ1-5	-	-	TGTGCCTGGAGTGTGGGAGGGATGAATCAGCCCCAGCATTTT	CAWSVGGMNQPQHF
TRBV29-1	TRBJ1-2	-	-	TGCAGCGTTGAACGGGGGGCAACCTATGGCTACACCTTC	CSVERGATYGYTF
TRBV19	TRBJ1-2	-	-	TGTGCCAGTAGTATAGACCAGACATTCTATGGCTACACCTTC	CASSIDQTFYGYTF
TRBV18	TRBJ1-1	once	-	TGTGCCAGCTCACCACGGGGGGACACTGAAGCTTTCTTT	CASSPRGDTEAFF
TRBV9	TRBJ1-2	-	TRBD1	TGTGCCAGCAGCCTGGACATCGGACAGGTCTATGGCTACACCTTC	CASSLDIGQVYGYTF
TRBV10-2	TRBJ1-5	-	TRBD1	TGCGCCAGCAGCGATTACCAGACAGGGAGCAATCAGCCCCAGCATTTT	CASSDYQTGSNQPQHF
TRBV10-3	TRBJ1-2	-	-	TGTGCCATCAGATCTGACAGCCTCGGCTACACCTTC	CAIRSDSLGYTF
TRBV10-3	TRBJ2-3	-	-	TGTGCCATCAGTGAGGGCGGAGCCTTAGGAGATACGCAGTATTTT	CAISEGGALGDTQYF
TRBV19	TRBJ1-2	-	TRBD1	TGTGCCAGTAGCGCTGGACAGGTCGCTAACTATGGCTACACCTTC	CASSAGQVANYGYTF
TRBV27	TRBJ2-2	-	-	TGTGCCAGCAAAATTTCCCTAAACACCGGGGAGCTGTTTTTT	CASKISLNTGELFF
TRBV5-1	TRBJ2-1	-	TRBD2	TGCGCCAGCAGCGTGACTAGCGGAGGACTCGAGCAGTTCTTC	CASSVTSGGLEQFF
TRBV9	TRBJ2-5	-	TRBD2	TGTGCCAGCAGCGTAGGGACTAGCAGTGCAGAGACCCAGTACTTC	CASSVGTSSAETQYF
TRBV5-1	TRBJ2-7	-	TRBD2	TGCGCCAGCAGCATAGAGCCCGGGAGGTACGAGCAGTACTTC	CASSIEPGRYEQYF
TRBV28	TRBJ2-5	-	TRBD2	TGTGCCAGCAGGAAGGGACTAGCGGACATCCAAGAGACCCAGTACTTC	CASRKGLADIQETQYF
TRBV15	TRBJ1-2	-	TRBD1	TGTGCCACCAGCAGCGGGCGAGGGGGCGGCTATGGCTACACCTTC	CATSSGRGGGYGYTF
TRBV6-5	TRBJ1-2	-	-	TGTGCCAGCAGTTACTCGTGGAGGAATGGCTACACCTTC	CASSYSWRNGYTF
TRBV28	TRBJ2-5	-	-	TGTGCCAGCAGTGGGGGGGACACGTTCAAAGAGACCCAGTACTTC	CASSGGDTFKETQYF
TRBV16	TRBJ2-3	few	-	TGTGCCAGCAGCCAACCCCGGGGGATTGGAACAGATACGCAGTATTTT	CASSQPRGIGTDTQYF
TRBV27	TRBJ2-1	-	-	TGTGCCAGCAGCCTCAGTTTGAGAAGCGGCACGGGGCAGTTCTTC	CASSLSLRSGTGQFF
TRBV7-2	TRBJ2-1	-	-	TGTGCCAGCAGCTTATTAAGCGAGCAGTTCTTC	CASSLLSEQFF
TRBV27	TRBJ2-7	large	TRBD2	TGTGCCAGCAGTTTAGGTAGCGGGACTGCCTACGAGCAGTACTTC	CASSLGSGTAYEQYF
TRBV9	TRBJ2-5	-	TRBD2	TGTGCCAGCAGCGTAGAGGAATGGGGGGGGGAGACCCAGTACTTC	CASSVEEWGGETQYF
TRBV28	TRBJ2-1	-	TRBD1	TGTGCCAGCAGTTACCCGGGACAGGGAAAGGGTGAGCAGTTCTTC	CASSYPGQGKGEQFF
TRBV29-1	TRBJ2-3	-	-	TGCAGCGTTGCGGAGCGGAGCACAGATACGCAGTATTTT	CSVAERSTDTQYF
TRBV28	TRBJ2-7	-	TRBD2	TGTGCCAGCATGGATAGCGGGAGCTTCCACGAGCAGTACTTC	CASMDSGSFHEQYF
TRBV21-1	TRBJ1-5	-	-	TGTGCCAGCAGCGGCGGGGACAGGGGTTTCAATCAGCCCCAGCATTTT	CASSGGDRGFNQPQHF